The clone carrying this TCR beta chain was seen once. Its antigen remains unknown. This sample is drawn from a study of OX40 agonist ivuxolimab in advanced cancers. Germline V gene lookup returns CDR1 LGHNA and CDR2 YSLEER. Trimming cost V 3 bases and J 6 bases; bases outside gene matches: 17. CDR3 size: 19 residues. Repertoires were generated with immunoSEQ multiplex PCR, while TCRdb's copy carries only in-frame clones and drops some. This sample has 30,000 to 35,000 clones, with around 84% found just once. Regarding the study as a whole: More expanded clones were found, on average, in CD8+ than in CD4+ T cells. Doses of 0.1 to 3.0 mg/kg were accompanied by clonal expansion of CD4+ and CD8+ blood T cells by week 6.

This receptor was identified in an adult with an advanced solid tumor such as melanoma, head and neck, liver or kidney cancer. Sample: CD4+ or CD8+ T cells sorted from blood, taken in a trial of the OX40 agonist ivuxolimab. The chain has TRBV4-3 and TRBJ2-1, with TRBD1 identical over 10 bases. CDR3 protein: CASSHRQGAGHSLINEQFF. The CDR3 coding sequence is TGCGCCAGCAGCCATAGACAGGGGGCCGGGCATTCTCTAATCAATGAGCAGTTCTTC.